This T cell receptor (beta chain) appears in the sequencing data of a study of OX40 agonist ivuxolimab in advanced cancers. Across the study: People who had prior anti-PD-1, anti-PD-L1 or anti-CTLA-4 therapy could take part, and approximately 43% had some.

Only in-frame clones appear in the TCRdb table, and some are missing; sequencing was by immunoSEQ multiplex PCR. This sample yields over 75,000 clones, of which 90% to 95% are seen a single time; 2.6% belongs to the top ten. Between the trimmed V and J ends, which lost 2 bases and 0 bases, there was a span of 17 bases. Germline V gives CDR1 SGDLS, CDR2 YYNGEE. The CDR3 is 18 amino acids. The V and J genes are TRBV9 and TRBJ1-4; D might be TRBD1 (6 bases). The receptor comes from an adult with an advanced solid tumor such as melanoma, head and neck, liver or kidney cancer. Sample: CD4+ or CD8+ T cells sorted from blood, taken in a trial of the OX40 agonist ivuxolimab. CDR3 in DNA: TGTGCCAGCAGCGTCGGACAGCGGTTAGTCGCAACTAATGAAAAACTGTTTTTT. This gives the protein CASSVGQRLVATNEKLFF. The whole variable domain, filled in from reference TRBV9 and TRBJ1-4, reads DSGVTQTPKHLITATGQRVTLRCSPRSGDLSVYWYQQSLDQGLQFLIQYYNGEERAKGNILERFSAQQFPDLHSELNLSSLELGDSALYFCASSVGQRLVATNEKLFFGSGTQLSVL.